This TCR beta chain was documented in a study of blood T cell repertoires in COVID-19. Study-wide context: T cells, B-cell-depleted T cells, or PBMCs supplied cDNA or gDNA.

V was shortened by 1 base and J by 0 bases, with 14 bases between the two germline ends. This CDR3 comprises 17 residues. Germline lookup yields CDR1 SGHTA and CDR2 FQGNSA. This table comes from immunoSEQ multiplex PCR, and its TCRdb copy is limited to in-frame clones, with some not included. The sample consists of hundreds of thousands of clones, approximately 84% of them appearing once. This clone was seen a handful of times. The V gene is TRBV7-2, the J gene TRBJ2-3, with D maybe TRBD1 (6 bases). Specimen: peripheral blood. The sequence came from a woman in her thirties who had recovered from COVID-19. CDR3 protein: CASSLGQGITSTDTQYF. For the CDR3, the DNA is TGTGCCAGCAGCTTAGGCCAGGGGATCACTAGCACAGATACGCAGTATTTT. Based on the CDR3 plus reference TRBV7-2 and TRBJ2-3, the full variable domain is GAGVSQSPSNKVTEKGKDVELRCDPISGHTALYWYRQSLGQGLEFLIYFQGNSAPDKSGLPSDRFSAERTGGSVSTLTIQRTQQEDSAVYLCASSLGQGITSTDTQYFGPGTRLTVL.